Below are 11 T cell receptor beta chains sequenced from a single sample in a study of shared clonotypes between healthy human individuals. The data were produced by immunoSEQ multiplex PCR, yet TCRdb's version contains in-frame clones alone and is incomplete. This repertoire shows 600,000 to 700,000 clones, around four fifths found once; its top ten account for roughly 2%. The sequencing input was memory CD4+ T cells sorted from blood. This sample's subset: CD45RA-negative fraction. These receptors originate from a woman aged 25-40 years in good health.

J is TRBJ2-2 and V is TRBV30, with 7 bases matching TRBD2. CDR3 length: 15 amino acids. Germline CDR1 is GTSNPN and CDR2 is SVGIG (reference sequence). V lost 4 bases and J lost 4; bases outside the gene matches: 9. The CDR3 sequence: CAWTWGRVGTGELFF. The CDR3, as DNA: TGTGCCTGGACGTGGGGGAGGGTCGGCACCGGGGAGCTGTTTTTT.

On this clone itself: This CDR3 is also generated by other DNA sequences in the sample. This sequence joins TRBV20-1 and TRBJ2-5; D not resolved. Trimming stripped 5 bases from V and 4 bases from J, with 5 bases between. CDR1 is DFQATT and CDR2 is SNEGSKA in the germline V gene (reference sequence). The CDR3 covers 10 residues. CDR3 nucleotide sequence: TGCAGTGCTGGTCGAGAGACCCAGTACTTC. It yields the protein CSAGRETQYF.

This clone was recorded once. The gene calls are TRBV25-1 and TRBJ1-5, with TRBD1 matching 7 bases. In germline, CDR1 is MGHDK, CDR2 SYGVNS. With V trimmed by 3 bases and J by 6 bases, 5 bases remained unmatched. The CDR3 has 14 residues. The CDR3 nucleotides are TGTGCCAGCAGTGAGACAGGGTTGCGTCAGCCCCAGCATTTT. Translating gives CASSETGLRQPQHF. The full variable domain, its missing parts supplied by reference TRBV25-1 and TRBJ1-5, is EADIYQTPRYLVIGTGKKITLECSQTMGHDKMYWYQQDPGMELHLIHYSYGVNSTEKGDLSSESTVSRIRTEHFPLTLESARPSHTSQYLCASSETGLRQPQHFGDGTRLSIL.

V usage is TRBV2 and J usage is TRBJ1-1; unclear D gene. Trimming left V 4 bases short and J 1 base short, with 16 bases between. Looked up from germline, CDR1 is SNHLY and CDR2 is FYNNEI. This CDR3 contains 16 residues. CDR3 in DNA: TGTGCCAGCAGTGGTTCGTACGGGCTAAAGAACACTGAAGCTTTCTTT. Protein product: CASSGSYGLKNTEAFF.

The chain carries TRBV7-9 and TRBJ1-1; D is ambiguous. Germline V gives CDR1 SEHNR, CDR2 FQNEAQ (reference sequence). Between the trimmed V and J ends, which lost 5 bases and 1 base, there was a span of 8 bases. The CDR3 sequence is 13 residues long. The CDR3 sequence: CASSNSGNTEAFF. The CDR3 DNA reads TGTGCCAGCAGCAATTCGGGGAACACTGAAGCTTTCTTT.

The chain recombines TRBV19 with TRBJ2-5, with 7 bases lining up with TRBD1. The CDR3 extends over 15 amino acids. Germline V CDR1 and CDR2: LNHDA, SQIVND (reference sequence). V was clipped by 5 bases and J by 7 bases; unmatched bases: 13. The CDR3 DNA reads as TGTGCCAGTAGTGCAACCGGGACAGCTGGGAGGACCCAGTACTTC. Translated: CASSATGTAGRTQYF. Drawing the rest from reference TRBV19 and TRBJ2-5, the complete variable domain is DGGITQSPKYLFRKEGQNVTLSCEQNLNHDAMYWYRQDPGQGLRLIYYSQIVNDFQKGDIAEGYSVSREKKESFPLTVTSAQKNPTAFYLCASSATGTAGRTQYFGPGTRLLVL.

Turning to this clone: Other DNA variants within this sample encode the same CDR3. V is TRBV6-1 and J is TRBJ2-7; 7 nucleotides line up with TRBD2. Germline CDR1 is MNHNS and CDR2 is SASEGT. The CDR3 has 12 amino acids. With 6 bases clipped from V and 2 bases from J, the junction kept 1 base outside the gene matches. The CDR3 spells CASRGLTYEQYF. The CDR3 region has the DNA TGTGCCAGCAGGGGACTAACCTACGAGCAGTACTTC.

The rearrangement links TRBV2 to TRBJ2-7; D ambiguous. With 8 bases removed from V and 7 bases from J, the gap between germline ends came to 24 bases. Germline CDR1 is SNHLY and CDR2 is FYNNEI. This CDR3 region has 15 residues. CDR3 sequence (DNA): TGTGCCAGCGGTCAGGAAGGCCCAGAGTCTGGGGAGCAGTACTTC. This translates into CASGQEGPESGEQYF.

The CDR3 DNA follows: TGTGCCAGCCGCGGACTAGCGGGAGTGGTAGATACGCAGTATTTT. This gives the protein CASRGLAGVVDTQYF. The chain combines TRBV2 with TRBJ2-3, with 13 bases aligning to TRBD2. The junction had 7 bases not matched to a gene; V was cut back by 8 bases and J by 5 bases. Germline assignment: CDR1 SNHLY and CDR2 FYNNEI. CDR3 length equals 15 residues.

The rearrangement links TRBV5-6 to TRBJ1-2; no reliable D call. The CDR3 extends over 14 amino acids. Germline loops: CDR1 SGHDT, CDR2 YYEEEE. V dropped 1 base and J dropped 4 bases, with 11 bases sitting between them. The chain's CDR3 is CASSLFAPFYGYTF. CDR3 nucleotides: TGTGCCAGCAGCTTGTTTGCACCGTTCTATGGCTACACCTTC.

This clone showed up just once. The rearrangement links TRBV7-2 to TRBJ2-2; 7 bases are shared with TRBD1. Germline V lookup: CDR1 SGHTA, CDR2 FQGNSA. The length of the CDR3 is 16 residues. With V trimmed by 5 bases and J by 5 bases, 11 bases remained unmatched. CDR3 residues: CASSPSGTVITGELFF. CDR3 bases: TGTGCCAGCAGCCCTTCGGGGACAGTTATAACCGGGGAGCTGTTTTTT.